This TCR beta chain was obtained from a study of quantifying T cell responses using KT2 cells. Study in general: RNA was reverse transcribed with TCR alpha and beta constant-region primers. Under optimum conditions, T4 ligation efficiency was estimated at more than 8%.

A single-stranded UMI oligo with SP2 sequence was ligated to cDNA 3' ends. The first PCR ran roughly 4 cycles with an equimolar RC1.1 and RC1.2 beta primer mix. TCR alpha and beta chains were handled separately starting at the second PCR. One entry per CDR3 protein results from TCRdb running MiXCR on the UMI-ligation and nested PCR reads. The sample includes more than 55,000 distinct CDR3 sequences, approximately 13% of them seen just once. This clonotype was recorded a few times. What it binds is not known. J lost 0 bases, V lost 5 bases, and 6 bases had no gene match. The germline CDR1 and CDR2 sequences are SGHAT and FQNNGV. The CDR3 consists of 16 residues. Known numbers of the T cell clone KT2 were added to PBMC. Points from the study as a whole: Input KT2 cell number predicted KT2 alpha and beta sequence counts linearly over several orders of magnitude.

This sequence was found in a human donor. This rearrangement joins TRBV11-2 to TRBJ2-5, with 10 bases that match TRBD2. Sequenced material: PBMCs spiked with cells of the T cell clone KT2. In DNA form, the CDR3 reads TGTGCCAGCAGCGCGACTAGCGGGCCGTACCAAGAGACCCAGTACTTC. This sequence encodes CASSATSGPYQETQYF.